Presented here are 25 T cell receptor beta chains from one specimen sequenced in a study of blood T cell repertoires in COVID-19. Measured with immunoSEQ multiplex PCR; TCRdb has only the in-frame clones, and not every one. The table lists 140,000 to 150,000 clones, 75% to 90% of them singletons. Sequences were obtained from peripheral blood. These receptors came from a woman aged 55 to 70 with COVID-19, enrolled during active disease.

The rearrangement uses TRBV3-1 (or the pseudogene TRBV3-2) and TRBJ2-7; a weak D match, TRBD2 (6 bases). Per the germline V gene, CDR1 is LGHDT and CDR2 is YNNKEL (reference sequence). V was trimmed by 1 base and J by 2 bases, leaving 18 bases between them. This CDR3 has 17 amino acids. For the CDR3, the DNA is TGTGCCAGCAGCCAAGCCAACCCCTTAGCGGCTGCCTACGAGCAGTACTTC. It yields the protein CASSQANPLAAAYEQYF.

CDR3 protein: CASSPLLFSGPENTEAFF. The CDR3 DNA reads TGTGCCAGCTCACCACTATTGTTCAGTGGCCCCGAGAACACTGAAGCTTTCTTT. The chain combines TRBV18 with TRBJ1-1; no definite D call. V lost 1 base to trimming and J lost 1 base, with 19 bases between them. The CDR3 consists of 18 residues. Per the germline V gene, CDR1 is KGHSH and CDR2 is LQKENI.

The chain uses TRBV7-8 and TRBJ2-5, with TRBD1 identical over 9 bases. This CDR3 comprises 14 residues. Germline loops: CDR1 SGHVS, CDR2 FQNEAQ. Trimming took 6 bases from V and 2 from J; bases not matched to a gene: 4. The CDR3 coding sequence is TGTGCCAGCAGAACGGGACAGGGTCAAGAGACCCAGTACTTC. Protein sequence: CASRTGQGQETQYF.

This clone is a singleton in its sample. This chain links TRBV9 with TRBJ1-2, with TRBD1 matching over 8 bases. The CDR3 is 19 residues long. Germline assignment: CDR1 SGDLS and CDR2 YYNGEE. Germline trimming cut 4 bases from V and 0 bases from J; bases unmatched to any gene: 17. The chain's CDR3 is CASSPFGDRGGFPNYGYTF. CDR3 bases: TGTGCCAGCAGCCCCTTCGGAGACAGGGGAGGTTTCCCTAACTATGGCTACACCTTC.

This chain joins TRBV7-2 and TRBJ1-1; 7 positions match TRBD1. In germline, CDR1 is SGHTA, CDR2 FQGNSA. The ends lost 7 bases at V and 3 bases at J; junction bases unmatched: 11. This CDR3 is 15 amino acids long. The CDR3 DNA is TGTGCCAGCACTAATGAGAGGGGGCGGGACACTGAAGCTTTCTTT. This encodes CASTNERGRDTEAFF. The variable domain in full, completed from reference TRBV7-2 and TRBJ1-1, reads GAGVSQSPSNKVTEKGKDVELRCDPISGHTALYWYRQSLGQGLEFLIYFQGNSAPDKSGLPSDRFSAERTGGSVSTLTIQRTQQEDSAVYLCASTNERGRDTEAFFGQGTRLTVV.

V is TRBV6-4 and J is TRBJ2-1, with 13 bases matching TRBD2. Germline CDR1 is MRHNA and CDR2 is SNTAGT. This CDR3 has 16 amino acids. After removal of 4 bases from V and 6 bases from J, the junction contained 6 bases not matched to a gene. The CDR3 DNA is TGTGCCAGCAGTGGTTCGACTAGCGGGGGGACCAATGAGCAGTTCTTC. Its translation: CASSGSTSGGTNEQFF.

This rearrangement joins TRBV9 to TRBJ2-2, with a weak D call TRBD2 (6 bases). The V and J ends lost 1 base and 4 bases respectively, with 8 bases between them. The CDR3 loop spans 14 amino acids. Germline V gene lookup returns CDR1 SGDLS and CDR2 YYNGEE. CDR3 nucleotides: TGTGCCAGCAGCGTAAACGGGGGCACCGGGGAGCTGTTTTTT. Translating it yields CASSVNGGTGELFF.

V gene TRBV30 combines with J gene TRBJ2-7; possibly TRBD1 for D (5 bases). CDR1 is GTSNPN, CDR2 SVGIG, per germline (reference sequence). Trimming removed 2 bases from V and 3 bases from J, with 17 bases in between. CDR3 size: 15 residues. This CDR3 is CAWSLPHRSYYEQYF. The CDR3 DNA sequence: TGTGCCTGGAGTCTCCCCCACAGGTCTTACTACGAGCAGTACTTC.

The gene calls are TRBV5-8 and TRBJ2-5, with D possibly matching TRBD2 (7 bases). The CDR3 consists of 15 residues. Looked up from germline, CDR1 is SGHTS and CDR2 is YDEGEE. V was clipped by 3 bases and J by 3 bases, with 15 bases between them. For the CDR3, the DNA is TGTGCCAGCAGCTGGGGGGGCGCAGTGGAAGAGACCCAGTACTTC. Encoded protein: CASSWGGAVEETQYF.

This chain connects TRBV19 to TRBJ2-3; D ambiguous. Trimming took off 3 bases at V and 2 bases at J, with 12 bases between the two ends. The CDR3 loop spans 15 amino acids. Germline CDR1 reads LNHDA; CDR2 reads SQIVND (reference sequence). The CDR3 loop reads CASSIISSPTDTQYF. The DNA of the CDR3 is TGTGCCAGTAGTATCATAAGCTCCCCCACAGATACGCAGTATTTT. Complete variable domain (other parts from reference TRBV19 and TRBJ2-3): DGGITQSPKYLFRKEGQNVTLSCEQNLNHDAMYWYRQDPGQGLRLIYYSQIVNDFQKGDIAEGYSVSREKKESFPLTVTSAQKNPTAFYLCASSIISSPTDTQYFGPGTRLTVL.

Concerning this clone: The junction shows a germline mismatch at one end, possibly a read error. The rearrangement joins TRBV7-7 to TRBJ2-5; tentative D call: TRBD2 (5 bases). The V gene's germline CDR1 is SSHAT and CDR2 FNYEAQ (reference sequence). This CDR3 has 16 residues. The CDR3 coding sequence is TGTGCTAGCAGCTTAGCGCGCAACAGCCGGCCTGGAATCCAGTACTTC. Protein: CASSLARNSRPGIQYF.

This sequence joins TRBV4-2 and TRBJ1-4, with D perhaps TRBD1 (6 bases). Germline CDR1 and CDR2: LGHNA and YNFKEQ. The CDR3 is 15 residues long. The V and J ends lost 0 bases and 7 bases respectively, with 12 bases between them. The CDR3 region is CASSQDPAGAEKLFF. The CDR3 nucleotides read TGTGCCAGCAGCCAAGATCCGGCGGGGGCTGAAAAACTGTTTTTT.

This chain joins TRBV5-1 and TRBJ2-5; D unclear. The CDR3 extends over 12 amino acids. V lost 4 bases, J lost 3 bases, and 7 bases lay in between. From germline, CDR1 is SGHRS and CDR2 YFSETQ. CDR3 amino acids: CASSEVEETQYF. The CDR3 DNA sequence: TGCGCCAGCAGCGAGGTGGAAGAGACCCAGTACTTC.

The chain joins TRBV18 to TRBJ1-5; possibly TRBD1 for D (6 bases). CDR3 length: 15 residues. The germline gives CDR1 KGHSH, CDR2 LQKENI. V lost 2 bases to trimming and J lost 0 bases, with 8 bases between them. DNA of the CDR3: TGTGCCAGCTCACCAGGGACAAGTAGCAATCAGCCCCAGCATTTT. Translation: CASSPGTSSNQPQHF.

The chain recombines TRBV7-8 with TRBJ1-4; a possible D gene is TRBD1 (5 bases). The germline gives CDR1 SGHVS, CDR2 FQNEAQ. V was pared by 5 bases and J by 3 bases, with 13 bases between. The CDR3 sequence is 15 residues long. CDR3 DNA sequence: TGTGCCAGCAGCCGAGTGGGGGGTCCTAATGAAAAACTGTTTTTT. It codes for CASSRVGGPNEKLFF.

This chain links TRBV9 with TRBJ2-1, with TRBD2 identical over 8 bases. The junction had 8 bases not matched to a gene; V was cut back by 0 bases and J by 9 bases. The CDR3 consists of 15 residues. Per germline, CDR1 SGDLS and CDR2 YYNGEE. The CDR3 region is CASSVAGGHVGEQFF. The DNA of the CDR3 is TGTGCCAGCAGCGTAGCGGGGGGGCACGTAGGTGAGCAGTTCTTC.

The chain is built from TRBV7-2 and TRBJ2-1, with 9 bases identical to TRBD2. Germline CDR1 reads SGHTA; CDR2 reads FQGNSA. The length of the CDR3 is 15 residues. Trimming cost V 1 base and J 7 bases; bases outside gene matches: 5. CDR3 in amino acids: CASSLGRGGLNEQFF. The CDR3 DNA reads as TGTGCCAGCAGCTTAGGGCGGGGGGGGCTTAATGAGCAGTTCTTC.

The chain carries TRBV15 and TRBJ1-2; possible D gene TRBD1, 6 bases. CDR3 size: 15 residues. Between the trimmed V and J ends, which lost 1 base and 7 bases, there was a span of 16 bases. Germline V lookup: CDR1 LNHNV, CDR2 YYDKDF (reference sequence). The DNA for the CDR3 is TGTGCCACCAGCAGAGGGCGGGAGGGGGAAGGTGGCTACACCTTC. This sequence encodes CATSRGREGEGGYTF.

The chain joins TRBV19 to TRBJ2-5, with unresolved D. The CDR3 runs to 11 residues. Germline V gene sequence: CDR1 LNHDA, CDR2 SQIVND (reference sequence). V shed 5 bases and J shed 5 bases, with 6 bases lying between them. Written as DNA, the CDR3 is TGTGCCAGTAGTGTCGGGGAGACCCAGTACTTC. Its protein product is CASSVGETQYF.

The table lists this clone with a count of one. The chain recombines TRBV3-1 (or the pseudogene TRBV3-2) with TRBJ1-3, with D hard to call. This CDR3 region has 15 residues. The ends were cut back, 0 bases at V and 4 bases at J, with 10 bases in the middle. CDR1 and CDR2 from the germline V gene are LGHDT and YNNKEL (reference sequence). The CDR3 loop is CASSQDMAAGNTIYF. The CDR3 bases are TGTGCCAGCAGCCAAGATATGGCTGCAGGAAACACCATATATTTT.

The gene calls are TRBV5-1 and TRBJ2-1; TRBD2 matches at 10 bases. Germline V gives CDR1 SGHRS, CDR2 YFSETQ. This CDR3 spans 16 amino acids. The V segment lost 1 base and the J segment 0 bases; nucleotides outside the gene matches: 1. The CDR3 here is CASSLSSGGSYNEQFF. CDR3 DNA sequence: TGCGCCAGCAGCTTGTCTAGCGGGGGCTCCTACAATGAGCAGTTCTTC.

The CDR3 loop reads CASSLTSGGSFSYEQYF. CDR3 coding DNA: TGTGCCAGCAGCCTAACCTCAGGAGGAAGTTTCTCCTACGAGCAGTACTTC. The J gene is TRBJ2-7, the V gene TRBV3-1 (or the pseudogene TRBV3-2); D is possibly TRBD2 (5 bases). From germline, CDR1 is LGHDT and CDR2 YNNKEL (reference sequence). V was shortened by 4 bases and J by 0 bases, with 19 bases between the two germline ends. This CDR3 spans 17 amino acids.

This chain joins TRBV18 and TRBJ2-1; 11 nucleotides align to TRBD1. Looked up from germline, CDR1 is KGHSH and CDR2 is LQKENI. This CDR3 has 17 residues. J gave up 7 bases and V 4 bases, and 12 bases lay outside the gene matches. The CDR3 is CASSRRTGTGGPNEQFF. CDR3 DNA sequence: TGTGCCAGCTCACGACGAACCGGGACAGGGGGACCGAATGAGCAGTTCTTC.

This chain links TRBV2 with TRBJ1-2; D gene unclear. Trimming cost V 1 base and J 0 bases, with 6 bases left between them. The CDR3 spans 14 residues. CDR1 and CDR2 (germline): SNHLY, FYNNEI. The CDR3 nucleotides are TGTGCCAGCAGTGAAGACAGAGCTAACTATGGCTACACCTTC. Protein: CASSEDRANYGYTF.

CDR3 nucleotide sequence: TGTGCCAGCAGCGTAGCAGTTCCAGGGGCTAACTATGGCTACACCTTC. Its protein product is CASSVAVPGANYGYTF. The chain employs TRBV9 and TRBJ1-2; D possibly corresponds to TRBD1 (6 bases). There are 16 residues in the CDR3. V dropped 0 bases and J dropped 0 bases, with 12 bases sitting between them. Per germline, CDR1 SGDLS and CDR2 YYNGEE.